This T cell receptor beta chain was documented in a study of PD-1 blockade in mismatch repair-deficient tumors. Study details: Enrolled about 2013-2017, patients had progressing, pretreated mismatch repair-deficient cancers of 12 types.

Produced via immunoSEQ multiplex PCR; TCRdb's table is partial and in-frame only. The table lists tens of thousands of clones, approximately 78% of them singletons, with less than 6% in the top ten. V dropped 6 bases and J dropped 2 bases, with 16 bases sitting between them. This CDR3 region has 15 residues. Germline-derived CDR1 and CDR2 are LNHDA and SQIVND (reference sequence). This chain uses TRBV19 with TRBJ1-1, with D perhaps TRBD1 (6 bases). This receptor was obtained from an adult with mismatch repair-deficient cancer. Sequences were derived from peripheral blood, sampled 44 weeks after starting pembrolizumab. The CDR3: CASSDWTELNTEAFF. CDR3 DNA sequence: TGTGCCAGTAGCGATTGGACAGAGCTAAACACTGAAGCTTTCTTT.